This T cell receptor (beta chain) comes out of a study of blood T cell repertoires in COVID-19. Looking at the study overall: The United States, Italy and Spain were the sources of the acute and convalescent COVID-19 samples. T cells, B-cell-depleted T cells, or PBMCs provided the cDNA or gDNA that served as material.

Per the study methods: Estimates of nucleated cell counts were drawn from the amplification of reference gene primers. Here immunoSEQ multiplex PCR was the method, and the copy in TCRdb shows in-frame clones only, minus some. The V and J calls and clone size are taken from that table; D and trimming were inferred from the DNA. The sample lists roughly 98,000 clones, approximately 92% occurring once. Germline V lookup: CDR1 LNHDA, CDR2 SQIVND (reference sequence). Between the trimmed V and J ends, which lost 1 base and 2 bases, there was a span of 11 bases. CDR3 length: 15 amino acids. The chain links TRBV19 to TRBJ1-1; the D gene is possibly TRBD1 (5 bases). Sample: peripheral blood. The TCR originated in an older woman with active COVID-19. CDR3 DNA: TGTGCCAGTAGTATAGTAGGACAACCAAACACTGAAGCTTTCTTT. Residues: CASSIVGQPNTEAFF.